The next 3 T cell receptor beta chains were all read from a single sample in a study of shared clonotypes between healthy human individuals. TCRdb's table, derived via immunoSEQ multiplex PCR, lists solely in-frame clones and lacks some. Of about 2.4 million clones in the sample, roughly 93% were seen once. Sequences were obtained from naive CD4+ T cells from PBMCs. Subset denoted: CD45RA+ positively selected. The source of these receptors is a man aged 18 to 30 in good health. Some clones in this sample may be carry-over from other donors' samples.

In regard to this clone: This same CDR3 is encoded by further DNA sequences in the sample. The CDR3 nucleotides are TGTGCCAGTAGTATTAGGGGTGGCTACACCTTC. Protein product: CASSIRGGYTF. The rearrangement joins TRBV19 to TRBJ1-2, with D tentatively TRBD1 (5 bases). Trimming took off 3 bases at V and 7 bases at J, with 6 bases between the two ends. In germline, CDR1 is LNHDA, CDR2 SQIVND (reference sequence). The CDR3 runs 11 residues.

This chain connects TRBV6-5 to TRBJ2-3; tentative D call: TRBD1 (6 bases). The germline gives CDR1 MNHEY, CDR2 SVGAGI. Trimming shortened V by 2 bases and J by 2 bases, and 8 bases separated the two germline ends. This CDR3 contains 14 residues. Written as DNA, the CDR3 is TGTGCCAGCAGTTACAACAGGGACACAGATACGCAGTATTTT. Translation gives CASSYNRDTDTQYF.

V gene TRBV4-1 combines with J gene TRBJ1-2, with 7 positions matching TRBD1. CDR1 and CDR2 (germline): MGHRA, YSYEKL. The ends lost 5 bases at V and 6 bases at J; junction bases unmatched: 9. The CDR3 length is 14 residues. CDR3 DNA: TGCGCCAGCAGCTACAGGGGCGCCGAACATGGCTACACCTTC. Amino acid sequence: CASSYRGAEHGYTF.